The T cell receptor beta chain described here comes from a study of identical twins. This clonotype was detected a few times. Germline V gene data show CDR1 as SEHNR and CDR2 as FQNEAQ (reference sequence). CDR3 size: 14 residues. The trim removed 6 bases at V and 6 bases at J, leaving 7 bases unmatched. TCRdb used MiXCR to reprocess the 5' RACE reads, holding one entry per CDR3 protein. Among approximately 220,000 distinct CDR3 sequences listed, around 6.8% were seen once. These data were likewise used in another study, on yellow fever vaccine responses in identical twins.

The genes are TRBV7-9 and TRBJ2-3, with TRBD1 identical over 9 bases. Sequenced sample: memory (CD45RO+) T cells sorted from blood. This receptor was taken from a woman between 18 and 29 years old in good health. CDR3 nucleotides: TGTGCCAGCAGACCGGGACAGGGAGTGGATACGCAGTATTTT. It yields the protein CASRPGQGVDTQYF.